There are a few counts of the clone carrying this T cell receptor (beta chain). Its matching antigen is unknown. This record comes from a study of T cell responses to AZD1222 COVID-19 vaccine. The assay was immunoSEQ multiplex PCR, and TCRdb's table has in-frame clones only and misses some. The data show over 100,000 clones, with 87% seen just once and 4.5% to 5.5% held by the top ten. Whole-study findings and limits: Nearly half of spike-specific TCRs reportedly target unmutated variant regions.

CDR3 length: 14 amino acids. Germline trimming cut 7 bases from V and 5 bases from J; bases unmatched to any gene: 8. CDR1 and CDR2 (germline): MNHEY, SVGAGI. The TCR sequence derives from an adult in good health. V gene TRBV6-5 combines with J gene TRBJ1-2; 9 bases fit TRBD1. The starting material was peripheral blood, obtained on day 0 of AZD1222 vaccination. CDR3 residues: CASTRDRVAYGYTF. The CDR3 DNA reads TGTGCCAGCACCCGGGACAGGGTGGCTTATGGCTACACCTTC.